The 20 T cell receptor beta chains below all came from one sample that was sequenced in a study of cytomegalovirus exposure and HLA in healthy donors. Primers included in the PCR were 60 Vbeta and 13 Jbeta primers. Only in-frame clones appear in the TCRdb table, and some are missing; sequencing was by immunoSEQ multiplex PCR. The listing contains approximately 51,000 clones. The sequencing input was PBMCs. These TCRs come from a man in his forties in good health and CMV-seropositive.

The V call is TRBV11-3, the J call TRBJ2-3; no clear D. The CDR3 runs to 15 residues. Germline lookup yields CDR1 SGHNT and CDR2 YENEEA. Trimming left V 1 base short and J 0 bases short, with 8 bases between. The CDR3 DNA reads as TGTGCCAGCAGCTTAGGTGCGGTTAGCACAGATACGCAGTATTTT. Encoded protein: CASSLGAVSTDTQYF.

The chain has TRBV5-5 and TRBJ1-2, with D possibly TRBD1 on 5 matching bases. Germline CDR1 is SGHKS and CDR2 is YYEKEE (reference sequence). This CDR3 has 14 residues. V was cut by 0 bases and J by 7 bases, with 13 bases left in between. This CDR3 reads CASSLEAGVGGYTF. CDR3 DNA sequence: TGTGCCAGCAGCTTGGAAGCGGGGGTAGGTGGCTACACCTTC. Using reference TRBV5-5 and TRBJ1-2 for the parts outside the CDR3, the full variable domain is DAGVTQSPTHLIKTRGQQVTLRCSPISGHKSVSWYQQVLGQGPQFIFQYYEKEERGRGNFPDRFSARQFPNYSSELNVNALLLGDSALYLCASSLEAGVGGYTFGSGTRLTVV.

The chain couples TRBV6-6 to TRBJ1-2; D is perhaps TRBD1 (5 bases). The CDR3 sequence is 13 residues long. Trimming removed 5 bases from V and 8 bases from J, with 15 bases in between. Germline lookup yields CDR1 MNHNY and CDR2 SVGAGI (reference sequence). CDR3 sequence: CASSLRTSVGYTF. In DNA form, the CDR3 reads TGTGCCAGCAGTCTTCGGACATCGGTCGGCTACACCTTC.

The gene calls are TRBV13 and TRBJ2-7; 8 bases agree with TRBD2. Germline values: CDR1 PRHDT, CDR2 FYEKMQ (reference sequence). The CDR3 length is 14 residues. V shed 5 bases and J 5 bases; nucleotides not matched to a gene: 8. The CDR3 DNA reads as TGTGCCAGCAGCGAAGCGGGAGAGGTCGACGAGCAGTACTTC. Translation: CASSEAGEVDEQYF.

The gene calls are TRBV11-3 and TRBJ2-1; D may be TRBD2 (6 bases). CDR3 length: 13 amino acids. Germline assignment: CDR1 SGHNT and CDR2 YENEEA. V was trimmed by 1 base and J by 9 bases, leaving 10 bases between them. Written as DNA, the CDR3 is TGTGCCAGCAGCTTAGGGAGGGAGAGTGAGCAGTTCTTC. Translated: CASSLGRESEQFF. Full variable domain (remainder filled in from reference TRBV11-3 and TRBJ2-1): EAGVVQSPRYKIIEKKQPVAFWCNPISGHNTLYWYLQNLGQGPELLIRYENEEAVDDSQLPKDRFSAERLKGVDSTLKIQPAELGDSAVYLCASSLGRESEQFFGPGTRLTVL.

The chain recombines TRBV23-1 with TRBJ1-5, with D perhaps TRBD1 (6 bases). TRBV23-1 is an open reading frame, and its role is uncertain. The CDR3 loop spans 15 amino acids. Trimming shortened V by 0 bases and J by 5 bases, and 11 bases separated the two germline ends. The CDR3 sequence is CASSQSVQGDQPQHF. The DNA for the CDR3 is TGCGCCAGCAGTCAATCTGTACAGGGAGATCAGCCCCAGCATTTT.

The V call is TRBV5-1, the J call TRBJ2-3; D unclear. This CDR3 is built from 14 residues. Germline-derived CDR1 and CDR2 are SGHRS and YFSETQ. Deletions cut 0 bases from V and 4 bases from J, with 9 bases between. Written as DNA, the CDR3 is TGCGCCAGCAGCTTGGGCCTTGGCCCAGATACGCAGTATTTT. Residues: CASSLGLGPDTQYF.

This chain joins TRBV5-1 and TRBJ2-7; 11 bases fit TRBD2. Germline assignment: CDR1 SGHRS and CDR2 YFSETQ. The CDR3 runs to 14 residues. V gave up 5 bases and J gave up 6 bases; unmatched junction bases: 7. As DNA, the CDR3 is TGCGCCAGCAGTTTTAGCGGGGGGGCTTTCGAGCAGTACTTC. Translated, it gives CASSFSGGAFEQYF.

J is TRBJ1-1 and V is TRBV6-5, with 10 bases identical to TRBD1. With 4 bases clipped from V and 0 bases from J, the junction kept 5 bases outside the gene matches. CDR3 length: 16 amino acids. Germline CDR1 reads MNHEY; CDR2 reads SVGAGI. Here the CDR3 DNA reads TGTGCCAGCAGTTTAGGACAGGGGGGGCTGAACACTGAAGCTTTCTTT. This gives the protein CASSLGQGGLNTEAFF.

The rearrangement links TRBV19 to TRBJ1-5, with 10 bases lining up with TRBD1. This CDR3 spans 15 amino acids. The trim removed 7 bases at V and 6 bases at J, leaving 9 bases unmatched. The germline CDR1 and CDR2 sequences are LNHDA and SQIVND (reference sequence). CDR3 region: CASNTLGTGVQPQHF. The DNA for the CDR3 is TGTGCCAGTAACACTCTCGGGACAGGGGTTCAGCCCCAGCATTTT.

The CDR3 nucleotides are TGTGCCAGCAGTTTCGGGGGACGGGACAATGAGCAGTTCTTC. Translation: CASSFGGRDNEQFF. The chain is built from TRBV6-5 and TRBJ2-1; TRBD2 might be the D (6 bases). Germline V gene lookup returns CDR1 MNHEY and CDR2 SVGAGI. This CDR3 is 14 amino acids long. V lost 4 bases and J lost 5, with 12 bases in between.

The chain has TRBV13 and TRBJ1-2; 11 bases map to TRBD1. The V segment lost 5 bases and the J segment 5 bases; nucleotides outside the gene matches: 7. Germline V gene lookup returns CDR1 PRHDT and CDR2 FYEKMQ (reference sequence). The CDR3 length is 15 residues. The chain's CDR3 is CASSTWTGGDYGYTF. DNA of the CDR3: TGTGCCAGCAGCACCTGGACAGGGGGCGATTATGGCTACACCTTC.

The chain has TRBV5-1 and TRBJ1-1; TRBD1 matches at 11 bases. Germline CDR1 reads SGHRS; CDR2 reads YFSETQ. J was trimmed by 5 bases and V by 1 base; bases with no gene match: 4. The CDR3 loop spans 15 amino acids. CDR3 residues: CASSLSGTGGTEAFF. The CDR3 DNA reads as TGCGCCAGCAGCTTGAGCGGGACAGGGGGAACTGAAGCTTTCTTT.

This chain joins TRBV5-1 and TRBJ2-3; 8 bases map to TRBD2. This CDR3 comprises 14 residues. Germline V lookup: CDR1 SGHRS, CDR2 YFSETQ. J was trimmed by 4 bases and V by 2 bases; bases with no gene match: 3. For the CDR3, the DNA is TGCGCCAGCAGCTTTGGACTAGCATCAGATACGCAGTATTTT. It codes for CASSFGLASDTQYF.

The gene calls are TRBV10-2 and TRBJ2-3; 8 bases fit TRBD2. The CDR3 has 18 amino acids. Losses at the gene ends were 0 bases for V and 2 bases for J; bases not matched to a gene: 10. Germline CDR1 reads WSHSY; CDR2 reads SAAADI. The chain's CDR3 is CASSESLAGTIPTDTQYF. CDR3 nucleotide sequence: TGCGCCAGCAGTGAGTCGTTAGCGGGGACGATCCCCACAGATACGCAGTATTTT.

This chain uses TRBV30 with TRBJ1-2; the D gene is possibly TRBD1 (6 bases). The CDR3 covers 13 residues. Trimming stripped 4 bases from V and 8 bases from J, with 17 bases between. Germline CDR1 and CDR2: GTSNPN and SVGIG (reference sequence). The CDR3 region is CAWTKAGAEGYTF. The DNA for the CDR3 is TGTGCCTGGACCAAGGCGGGGGCGGAGGGCTACACCTTC.

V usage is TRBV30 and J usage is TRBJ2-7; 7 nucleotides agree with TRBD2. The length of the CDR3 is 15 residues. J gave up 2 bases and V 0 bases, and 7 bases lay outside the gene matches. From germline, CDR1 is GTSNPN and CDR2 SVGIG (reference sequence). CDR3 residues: CAWSVREDGAYEQYF. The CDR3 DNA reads TGTGCCTGGAGTGTACGGGAGGACGGAGCCTACGAGCAGTACTTC.

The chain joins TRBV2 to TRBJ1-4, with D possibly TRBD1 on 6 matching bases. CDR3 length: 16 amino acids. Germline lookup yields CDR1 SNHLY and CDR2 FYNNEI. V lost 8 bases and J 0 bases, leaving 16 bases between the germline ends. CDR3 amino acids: CASRWDIRATNEKLFF. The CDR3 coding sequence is TGTGCCAGCCGGTGGGACATCAGGGCAACTAATGAAAAACTGTTTTTT.

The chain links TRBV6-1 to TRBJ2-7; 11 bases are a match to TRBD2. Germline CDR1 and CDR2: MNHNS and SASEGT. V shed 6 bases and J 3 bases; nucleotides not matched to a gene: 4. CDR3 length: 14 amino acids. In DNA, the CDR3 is TGTGCCAGCAGCCCTAGCGGGGGGCTCTACGAGCAGTACTTC. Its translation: CASSPSGGLYEQYF.

The CDR3 DNA sequence: TGTGCCACGGGACAGGGGGCCTATGGCTACACCTTC. Protein: CATGQGAYGYTF. The gene calls are TRBV10-3 and TRBJ1-2; 12 nucleotides match TRBD1. Trimming cost V 10 bases and J 4 bases; bases outside gene matches: 1. Germline CDR1 ENHRY, CDR2 SYGVKD. The CDR3 extends over 12 amino acids.